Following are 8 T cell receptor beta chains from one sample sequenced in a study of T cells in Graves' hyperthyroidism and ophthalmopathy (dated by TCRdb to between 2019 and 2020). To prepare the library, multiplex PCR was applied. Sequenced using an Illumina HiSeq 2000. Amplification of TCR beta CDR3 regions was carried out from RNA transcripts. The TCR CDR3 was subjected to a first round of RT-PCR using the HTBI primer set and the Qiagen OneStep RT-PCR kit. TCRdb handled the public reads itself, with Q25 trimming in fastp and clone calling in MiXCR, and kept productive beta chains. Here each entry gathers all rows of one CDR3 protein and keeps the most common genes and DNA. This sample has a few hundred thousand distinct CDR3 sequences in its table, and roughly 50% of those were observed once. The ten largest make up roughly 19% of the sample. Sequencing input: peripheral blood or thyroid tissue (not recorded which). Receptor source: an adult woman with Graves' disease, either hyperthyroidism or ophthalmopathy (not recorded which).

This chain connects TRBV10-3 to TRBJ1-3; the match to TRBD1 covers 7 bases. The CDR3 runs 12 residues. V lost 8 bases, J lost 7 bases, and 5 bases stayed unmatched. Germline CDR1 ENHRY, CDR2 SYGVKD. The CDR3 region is CAIAKQGNTIYF. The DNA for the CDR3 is TGTGCCATCGCTAAACAGGGGAACACCATATATTTT.

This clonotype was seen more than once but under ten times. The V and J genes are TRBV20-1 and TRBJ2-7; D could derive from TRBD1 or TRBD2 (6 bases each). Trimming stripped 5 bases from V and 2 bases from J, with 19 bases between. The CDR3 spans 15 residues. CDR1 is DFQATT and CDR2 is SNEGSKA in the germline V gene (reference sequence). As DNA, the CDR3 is TGCAGTGCTGGAGGGAGGACAGCTGGGGCCTACGAGCAGTACTTC. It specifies CSAGGRTAGAYEQYF.

The CDR3 nucleotides are TGTGCCAGCAGCACGGGACAGGGTATACAGTTGGGCGTCGACACCTTC. The encoded protein is CASSTGQGIQLGVDTF. The rearrangement joins TRBV7-2 to TRBJ1-2, with 9 bases identical to TRBD1. The germline gives CDR1 SGHTA, CDR2 FQGNSA. This CDR3 spans 16 amino acids. The V gene end was trimmed by 5 bases and the J gene end by 12 bases; junction bases not matched to a gene: 19.

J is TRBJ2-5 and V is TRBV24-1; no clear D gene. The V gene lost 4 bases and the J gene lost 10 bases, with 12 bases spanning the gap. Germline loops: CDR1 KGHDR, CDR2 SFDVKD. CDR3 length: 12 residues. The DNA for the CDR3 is TGTGCCACCAGTGAACGCGAGGCTGACCAGTACTTC. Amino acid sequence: CATSEREADQYF.

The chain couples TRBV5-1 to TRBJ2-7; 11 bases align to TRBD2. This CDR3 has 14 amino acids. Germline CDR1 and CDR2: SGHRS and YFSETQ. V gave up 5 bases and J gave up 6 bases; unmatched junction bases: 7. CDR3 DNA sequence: TGCGCCAGCAGTACTAGCGGGAGTAGGCTCGAGCAGTACTTC. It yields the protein CASSTSGSRLEQYF.

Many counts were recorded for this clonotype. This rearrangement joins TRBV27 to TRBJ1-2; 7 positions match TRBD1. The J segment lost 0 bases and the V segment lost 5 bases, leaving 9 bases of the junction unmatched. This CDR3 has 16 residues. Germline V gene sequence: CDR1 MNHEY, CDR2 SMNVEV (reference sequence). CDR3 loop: CASSTSTGPANYGYTF. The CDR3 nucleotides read TGTGCCAGCAGTACCTCGACAGGGCCGGCTAACTATGGCTACACCTTC.

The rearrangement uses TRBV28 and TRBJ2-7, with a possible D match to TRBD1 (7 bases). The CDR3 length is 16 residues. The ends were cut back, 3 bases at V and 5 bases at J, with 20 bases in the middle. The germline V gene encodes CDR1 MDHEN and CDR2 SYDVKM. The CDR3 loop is CASSLAGGPKDDEQYF. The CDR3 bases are TGTGCCAGCAGTTTGGCAGGGGGGCCTAAAGACGACGAGCAGTACTTC.

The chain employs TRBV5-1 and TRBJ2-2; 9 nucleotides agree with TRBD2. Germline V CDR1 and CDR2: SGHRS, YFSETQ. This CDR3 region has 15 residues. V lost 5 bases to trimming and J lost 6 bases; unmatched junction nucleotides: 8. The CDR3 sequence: CASRVLAGEAGELFF. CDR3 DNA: TGCGCCAGCAGAGTATTAGCGGGAGAGGCCGGGGAGCTGTTTTTT.